This entry lists 11 T cell receptor beta chains sequenced from one sample in a study of cytomegalovirus exposure and HLA in healthy donors. The PCR made use of 60 Vbeta and 13 Jbeta primers. TCRdb keeps only in-frame clones here, not all; method: immunoSEQ multiplex PCR. This repertoire shows over 150,000 clones, 60% to 85% found once; its top ten account for 4%. The sequencing input was PBMCs. These receptors were taken from a middle-aged woman in good health and CMV-seronegative.

This rearrangement joins TRBV5-1 to TRBJ1-2; TRBD1 matches 10 bases. Germline V gene sequence: CDR1 SGHRS, CDR2 YFSETQ. With 4 bases clipped from V and 8 bases from J, the junction kept 8 bases outside the gene matches. The CDR3 is 14 amino acids. The CDR3 nucleotides read TGCGCCAGCAGCCTAACCGGGACAGGGGAAGGCTACACCTTC. This translates into CASSLTGTGEGYTF.

This clone occurred once. The V and J genes are TRBV7-9 and TRBJ2-3; D might be TRBD2 (5 bases). Between the trimmed V and J ends, which lost 3 bases and 1 base, there was a span of 8 bases. The CDR3 extends over 14 amino acids. Germline CDR1 reads SEHNR; CDR2 reads FQNEAQ (reference sequence). CDR3 DNA: TGTGCCAGCAGCTTCGGGGTCGGCACAGATACGCAGTATTTT. This encodes CASSFGVGTDTQYF.

CDR3 sequence (DNA): TGTGCCAGCAGCCCACGGGGGGGGAACACCGGGGAGCTGTTTTTT. Its protein product is CASSPRGGNTGELFF. The J gene is TRBJ2-2, the V gene TRBV9; 8 nucleotides line up with TRBD2. CDR3 size: 15 residues. In germline, CDR1 is SGDLS, CDR2 YYNGEE. V lost 4 bases, J lost 1 base, and 3 bases stayed unmatched. The full variable domain, rest sourced from reference TRBV9 and TRBJ2-2, is DSGVTQTPKHLITATGQRVTLRCSPRSGDLSVYWYQQSLDQGLQFLIQYYNGEERAKGNILERFSAQQFPDLHSELNLSSLELGDSALYFCASSPRGGNTGELFFGEGSRLTVL.

This chain uses TRBV28 with TRBJ1-2; D gene unclear. This CDR3 has 14 amino acids. V dropped 3 bases and J dropped 2 bases, with 10 bases sitting between them. Germline assignment: CDR1 MDHEN and CDR2 SYDVKM. CDR3: CASSLSSENYGYTF. The CDR3 DNA follows: TGTGCCAGCAGTTTGAGCTCTGAAAACTATGGCTACACCTTC.

The genes are TRBV4-2 and TRBJ2-1; 7 bases fit TRBD1. Germline loops: CDR1 LGHNA, CDR2 YNFKEQ. Trimming removed 3 bases from V and 3 bases from J; junction bases left unmatched: 5. This CDR3 spans 15 amino acids. CDR3 sequence: CASSQGQSLYNEQFF. CDR3 DNA sequence: TGTGCCAGCAGCCAGGGACAGTCGCTCTACAATGAGCAGTTCTTC.

The chain employs TRBV7-9 and TRBJ1-2; the D gene is possibly TRBD1 (6 bases). V lost 5 bases and J 1 base, leaving 26 bases between the germline ends. The germline V gene encodes CDR1 SEHNR and CDR2 FQNEAQ (reference sequence). The CDR3 is made up of 19 amino acids. The DNA of the CDR3 is TGTGCCAGCAGCACCGGGGGGCGGTCCGGGACACTCCTTAACTATGGCTACACCTTC. Translating it yields CASSTGGRSGTLLNYGYTF.

The chain combines TRBV9 with TRBJ1-2; D not resolved. V dropped 0 bases and J dropped 0 bases, with 15 bases sitting between them. The CDR3 length is 17 residues. Germline-derived CDR1 and CDR2 are SGDLS and YYNGEE. In DNA form, the CDR3 reads TGTGCCAGCAGCGTAGCTACGGGGTCCGCTGCTAACTATGGCTACACCTTC. This codes for CASSVATGSAANYGYTF.

This clone was seen only a few times. The V call is TRBV4-1, the J call TRBJ2-1, with 12 bases that match TRBD2. The CDR3 spans 18 residues. Germline V gene data show CDR1 as MGHRA and CDR2 as YSYEKL. The V gene end was trimmed by 3 bases and the J gene end by 6 bases; junction bases not matched to a gene: 12. CDR3 region: CASSHPVLAGGRVNEQFF. The CDR3 DNA follows: TGCGCCAGCAGCCACCCCGTACTAGCGGGGGGTAGGGTCAATGAGCAGTTCTTC.

This chain connects TRBV7-2 to TRBJ2-1; 14 positions agree with TRBD2. This CDR3 comprises 17 residues. Trimming cost V 4 bases and J 8 bases; bases outside gene matches: 10. CDR1 is SGHTA and CDR2 is FQGNSA in the germline V gene. The CDR3: CASSSTTSGGARDEQFF. The CDR3 nucleotides are TGTGCCAGCAGCTCTACGACTAGCGGGGGGGCTAGGGATGAGCAGTTCTTC.

This CDR3 reads CASILGTGINYGYTF. The CDR3 DNA reads TGTGCCAGCATCCTAGGGACAGGCATTAACTATGGCTACACCTTC. The chain is built from TRBV7-8 and TRBJ1-2, with 8 bases matching TRBD1. The ends lost 7 bases at V and 1 base at J; junction bases unmatched: 8. CDR1 is SGHVS and CDR2 is FQNEAQ in the germline V gene. This CDR3 has 15 residues.

V usage is TRBV2 and J usage is TRBJ1-4, with TRBD1 matching over 8 bases. The CDR3 runs to 16 residues. Germline loops: CDR1 SNHLY, CDR2 FYNNEI. Losses at the gene ends were 3 bases for V and 3 bases for J; bases not matched to a gene: 6. In DNA, the CDR3 is TGTGCCAGCAGTGACCTCCGACAGGGGCCTAATGAAAAACTGTTTTTT. Protein sequence: CASSDLRQGPNEKLFF.